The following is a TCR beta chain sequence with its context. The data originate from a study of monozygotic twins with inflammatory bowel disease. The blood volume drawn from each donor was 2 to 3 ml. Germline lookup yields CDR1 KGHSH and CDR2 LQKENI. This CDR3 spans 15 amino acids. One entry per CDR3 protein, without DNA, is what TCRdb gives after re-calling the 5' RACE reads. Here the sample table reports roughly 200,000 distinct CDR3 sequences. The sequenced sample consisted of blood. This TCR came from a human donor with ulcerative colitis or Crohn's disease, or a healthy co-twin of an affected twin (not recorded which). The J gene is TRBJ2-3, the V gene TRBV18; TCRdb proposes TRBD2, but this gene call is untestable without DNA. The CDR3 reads CASSSGLGGPDTQYF.